The rows below give T cell receptor beta chains drawn from one sample of a study of graft-versus-host responses after intestinal transplantation. These receptors have no identified antigens. Only in-frame clones appear in the TCRdb table, and some are missing; sequencing was by immunoSEQ multiplex PCR. This table holds tens of thousands of clones, about four fifths found once. Sequencing used unstimulated CD4+ T cells sorted from spleen or lymph node cells, obtained before transplant. Source of these receptors: a human donor who was the organ donor for an intestinal transplant. Both conserved end residues are part of each CDR3. The order of the fields is D gene, clone size, V gene, J gene, CDR3 protein, CDR3 DNA. D genes are given only for firm matches. The listing skips clone size in some rows; elsewhere it reads once, few, many or a size class.

D gene: TRBD1
clone size: -
V gene: TRBV5-3
J gene: TRBJ1-3
CDR3 protein: CARSSGQGGNTIYF
CDR3 DNA: TGTGCCAGAAGCTCCGGACAGGGTGGAAACACCATATATTTT

D gene: TRBD2
clone size: -
V gene: TRBV6-1
J gene: TRBJ2-7
CDR3 protein: CASSEGGGLYYEQYF
CDR3 DNA: TGTGCCAGCAGTGAAGGGGGGGGACTATACTACGAGCAGTACTTC

D gene: -
clone size: -
V gene: TRBV5-1
J gene: TRBJ2-7
CDR3 protein: CASSLGRSYEQYF
CDR3 DNA: TGCGCCAGCAGCCTGGGACGCTCCTACGAGCAGTACTTC

D gene: TRBD1
clone size: -
V gene: TRBV19
J gene: TRBJ1-5
CDR3 protein: CASSGDRGNQPQHF
CDR3 DNA: TGTGCCAGTAGTGGGGACAGGGGCAATCAGCCCCAGCATTTT

D gene: TRBD1
clone size: -
V gene: TRBV5-1
J gene: TRBJ1-2
CDR3 protein: CASSLAAGTGGYYGYTF
CDR3 DNA: TGCGCCAGCAGCTTGGCGGCCGGGACAGGGGGGTACTATGGCTACACCTTC

D gene: TRBD1
clone size: -
V gene: TRBV30
J gene: TRBJ2-1
CDR3 protein: CAWRPKTGGGSYNEQFF
CDR3 DNA: TGTGCCTGGAGACCTAAGACAGGGGGTGGTTCCTACAATGAGCAGTTCTTC

D gene: -
clone size: -
V gene: TRBV19
J gene: TRBJ1-1
CDR3 protein: CASSIGLLMNTEAFF
CDR3 DNA: TGTGCCAGTAGTATAGGACTGCTCATGAACACTGAAGCTTTCTTT

D gene: -
clone size: once
V gene: TRBV5-1
J gene: TRBJ2-6
CDR3 protein: CASSFEGSGANVLTF
CDR3 DNA: TGCGCCAGCAGCTTCGAGGGAAGTGGGGCCAACGTCCTGACTTTC

D gene: -
clone size: -
V gene: TRBV12-5
J gene: TRBJ1-1
CDR3 protein: CASGGGQLGGNTEAFF
CDR3 DNA: TGTGCTAGTGGTGGAGGGCAGCTCGGTGGGAACACTGAAGCTTTCTTT

D gene: -
clone size: -
V gene: TRBV7-9
J gene: TRBJ1-2
CDR3 protein: CASSPGPVGYTF
CDR3 DNA: TGTGCCAGCAGCCCAGGTCCGGTCGGCTACACCTTC

D gene: -
clone size: -
V gene: TRBV20-1
J gene: TRBJ2-1
CDR3 protein: CSARLVNEQFF
CDR3 DNA: TGCAGTGCTAGGTTGGTCAATGAGCAGTTCTTC

D gene: TRBD2
clone size: -
V gene: TRBV6-5
J gene: TRBJ2-4
CDR3 protein: CASSYSSGRNIQYF
CDR3 DNA: TGTGCCAGCAGTTACTCTAGCGGGAGAAACATTCAGTACTTC

D gene: -
clone size: -
V gene: TRBV5-4
J gene: TRBJ1-4
CDR3 protein: CASSLQGNEKLFF
CDR3 DNA: TGTGCCAGCAGCCTACAGGGTAATGAAAAACTGTTTTTT

D gene: -
clone size: few
V gene: TRBV5-1
J gene: TRBJ2-7
CDR3 protein: CASSIGAGVYEQYF
CDR3 DNA: TGCGCCAGCAGCATCGGGGCAGGGGTCTACGAGCAGTACTTC

D gene: -
clone size: -
V gene: TRBV5-1
J gene: TRBJ1-4
CDR3 protein: CASSLRGKLFF
CDR3 DNA: TGCGCCAGCAGCTTGAGAGGCAAACTGTTTTTT

D gene: -
clone size: -
V gene: TRBV19
J gene: TRBJ2-1
CDR3 protein: CASSIDPVSYNEQFF
CDR3 DNA: TGTGCCAGTAGTATAGATCCGGTCTCCTACAATGAGCAGTTCTTC

D gene: TRBD2
clone size: -
V gene: TRBV19
J gene: TRBJ2-3
CDR3 protein: CASSRPSGGATDTQYF
CDR3 DNA: TGTGCCAGTAGTCGCCCTAGCGGGGGGGCCACAGATACGCAGTATTTT

D gene: -
clone size: -
V gene: TRBV7-8
J gene: TRBJ1-5
CDR3 protein: CASSLARQPQHF
CDR3 DNA: TGTGCCAGCAGCTTAGCGAGGCAGCCCCAGCATTTT

D gene: -
clone size: -
V gene: TRBV2
J gene: TRBJ1-4
CDR3 protein: CASSGPSIGYEKLFF
CDR3 DNA: TGTGCCAGCAGTGGTCCGTCCATAGGGTACGAAAAACTGTTTTTT

D gene: -
clone size: -
V gene: TRBV30
J gene: TRBJ1-3
CDR3 protein: CAWSPGNTIYF
CDR3 DNA: TGTGCCTGGAGTCCAGGAAACACCATATATTTT

D gene: -
clone size: -
V gene: TRBV6-5
J gene: TRBJ1-2
CDR3 protein: CASSYLAWYGYTF
CDR3 DNA: TGTGCCAGCAGTTACCTAGCCTGGTATGGCTACACCTTC

D gene: -
clone size: -
V gene: TRBV7-9
J gene: TRBJ2-7
CDR3 protein: CASSLGPPSYEQYF
CDR3 DNA: TGTGCCAGCAGCTTAGGGCCCCCCAGTTACGAGCAGTACTTC

D gene: -
clone size: -
V gene: TRBV7-2
J gene: TRBJ1-6
CDR3 protein: CASSPAPGLNSPLHF
CDR3 DNA: TGTGCCAGCAGCCCAGCCCCGGGCCTTAATTCACCCCTCCACTTT

D gene: TRBD2
clone size: -
V gene: TRBV4-1
J gene: TRBJ2-1
CDR3 protein: CASSHSTGTSGFNEQFF
CDR3 DNA: TGCGCCAGCAGCCACTCGACTGGGACTAGCGGGTTCAATGAGCAGTTCTTC

D gene: TRBD1
clone size: once
V gene: TRBV5-6
J gene: TRBJ1-4
CDR3 protein: CASSWDRGLEKLFF
CDR3 DNA: TGTGCCAGCAGCTGGGACAGGGGGTTGGAAAAACTGTTTTTT

D gene: -
clone size: -
V gene: TRBV9
J gene: TRBJ2-1
CDR3 protein: CASSPQGLRTYNEQFF
CDR3 DNA: TGTGCCAGCAGCCCTCAGGGCCTACGGACGTACAATGAGCAGTTCTTC

D gene: -
clone size: -
V gene: TRBV9
J gene: TRBJ2-3
CDR3 protein: CASSDPEGLAGVLGTDTQYF
CDR3 DNA: TGTGCCAGCAGCGACCCAGAAGGGTTGGCGGGTGTCTTGGGCACAGATACGCAGTATTTT

D gene: TRBD2
clone size: -
V gene: TRBV9
J gene: TRBJ2-5
CDR3 protein: CASSVDPSGGVQETQYF
CDR3 DNA: TGTGCCAGCAGCGTAGACCCCAGCGGGGGGGTTCAAGAGACCCAGTACTTC

D gene: TRBD1
clone size: -
V gene: TRBV5-1
J gene: TRBJ2-5
CDR3 protein: CASGPGQVLETQYF
CDR3 DNA: TGCGCCAGCGGCCCGGGACAGGTTCTGGAGACCCAGTACTTC

D gene: -
clone size: -
V gene: TRBV5-1
J gene: TRBJ2-5
CDR3 protein: CASSLSSGQETQYF
CDR3 DNA: TGCGCCAGCAGCTTGAGTTCCGGCCAAGAGACCCAGTACTTC

D gene: TRBD1
clone size: -
V gene: TRBV5-1
J gene: TRBJ2-2
CDR3 protein: CASSRGQGNTGELFF
CDR3 DNA: TGCGCCAGCAGCCGAGGACAGGGGAACACCGGGGAGCTGTTTTTT

D gene: -
clone size: -
V gene: TRBV6-6
J gene: TRBJ1-6
CDR3 protein: CASRTTLASPLHF
CDR3 DNA: TGTGCCAGCAGAACCACCCTGGCCTCACCCCTCCACTTT

D gene: -
clone size: -
V gene: TRBV5-4
J gene: TRBJ1-1
CDR3 protein: CASSFFYEAFF
CDR3 DNA: TGTGCCAGCAGCTTTTTTTATGAAGCTTTCTTT

D gene: -
clone size: -
V gene: TRBV5-1
J gene: TRBJ1-3
CDR3 protein: CASSFDSPSSGNTIYF
CDR3 DNA: TGCGCCAGCAGCTTCGACAGCCCAAGCTCTGGAAACACCATATATTTT

D gene: TRBD1
clone size: few
V gene: TRBV5-4
J gene: TRBJ1-2
CDR3 protein: CASSPGTGWGYTF
CDR3 DNA: TGTGCCAGCAGTCCCGGGACAGGCTGGGGCTACACCTTC

D gene: TRBD2
clone size: -
V gene: TRBV28
J gene: TRBJ2-3
CDR3 protein: CASKNPGLAGVRNF
CDR3 DNA: TGTGCCAGCAAAAACCCGGGACTAGCGGGAGTTAGAAATTTT

D gene: -
clone size: -
V gene: TRBV9
J gene: TRBJ2-2
CDR3 protein: CASSVWNPPGGELFF
CDR3 DNA: TGTGCCAGCAGCGTATGGAACCCTCCTGGGGGGGAGCTGTTTTTT